In its sample, the clone carrying this TCR beta chain was seen a few times. Amplification used 60 Vbeta primers and 13 Jbeta primers. Methods used by the authors: There were about 88 million unique TCR beta chains by a later count, and approximately 11 million of them were shared. Clones were sequenced by immunoSEQ multiplex PCR, and TCRdb holds only the in-frame ones, with some missing. V and J calls and clone size are as listed in that table; D and trimming were resolved from the DNA. The table includes around 120,000 clones, approximately 80% detected once. The data originate from a study of cytomegalovirus exposure and HLA in healthy donors. Study at large: In an early release, HLA-typed donors contributed tens of millions of unique TCR sequences.

V was trimmed by 2 bases and J by 8 bases, leaving 12 bases between them. The CDR3 covers 13 residues. Germline V CDR1 and CDR2: MNHNS, SASEGT. Material for sequencing was PBMCs. V gene TRBV6-1 combines with J gene TRBJ1-2; TRBD1 is a possible D gene (6 bases). This TCR was sampled from a woman between 40 and 55 years old in good health and CMV-seropositive. CDR3 sequence (DNA): TGTGCCAGCAGTGAAAGAGGGGGGGACGGCTACACCTTC. It codes for CASSERGGDGYTF.